This T cell receptor beta chain originates from a study of control samples from healthy donors and cancer patients. The repertoire was sequenced with immunoSEQ multiplex PCR; TCRdb's copy has only in-frame clones and lacks some. This table holds 150,000 or so clones, around 92% found once. The CDR3 extends over 15 amino acids. Germline lookup yields CDR1 SGDLS and CDR2 YYNGEE. V lost 5 bases, J lost 7 bases, and 21 bases lay in between. Sample: blood. This receptor was taken from a woman aged 50 to 65 in good health. The V call is TRBV9, the J call TRBJ1-1, with D possibly TRBD1 on 6 matching bases. This chain's CDR3 is CASSPQGRTSGEAFF. CDR3 DNA: TGTGCCAGCAGTCCCCAGGGGAGAACAAGTGGTGAAGCTTTCTTT.